The 12 T cell receptor beta chains presented below share a single source sample, sequenced in a study of CD8 T cells in ankylosing spondylitis. TCRdb re-derived calls from the 5' RACE reads in MiXCR, one entry per CDR3 protein. This table holds around 150,000 distinct CDR3 sequences, more than 9% found once. The sequenced sample consisted of blood, either unsorted or a sorted T cell fraction (not recorded which). These receptors were collected from a male donor with ankylosing spondylitis or in good health (not recorded which).

This clonotype was recorded a few times. The chain employs TRBV7-9 and TRBJ1-4; D gene ambiguous. This CDR3 comprises 13 residues. CDR1 and CDR2 (germline): SEHNR, FQNEAQ (reference sequence). Trimming took off 2 bases at V and 15 bases at J, with 16 bases between the two ends. As DNA, the CDR3 is TGTGCCAGCAGCTTAAATCAGGAGAGTATAATGTTTTTT. Amino acid sequence: CASSLNQESIMFF. The complete variable domain, with remaining parts taken from reference TRBV7-9 and TRBJ1-4, reads DTGVSQNPRHKITKRGQNVTFRCDPISEHNRLYWYRQTLGQGPEFLTYFQNEAQLEKSRLLSDRFSAERPKGSFSTLEIQRTEQGDSAMYLCASSLNQESIMFFGSGTQLSVL.

J is TRBJ2-3 and V is TRBV7-2; maybe TRBD1 (6 bases). The CDR3 runs to 15 residues. Trimming took 3 bases from V and 1 from J, leaving 11 bases between them. Germline CDR1 is SGHTA and CDR2 is FQGNSA. The CDR3 coding sequence is TGTGCCAGCAGCTTTCAGGCAGGGGGCACAGATACGCAGTATTTT. Translation gives CASSFQAGGTDTQYF.

The rearrangement uses TRBV30 and TRBJ2-2; TRBD2 is a possible D gene (5 bases). V lost 3 bases to trimming and J lost 3 bases, with 17 bases between them. From germline, CDR1 is GTSNPN and CDR2 SVGIG (reference sequence). This CDR3 is 16 amino acids long. In nucleotides, the CDR3 is TGTGCCTGGAGGGCGGATAAATGGACTTACACCGGGGAGCTGTTTTTT. Translation: CAWRADKWTYTGELFF.

CDR3 protein: CASSYIQGKGTEAFF. The CDR3 DNA is TGTGCCAGCAGTTATATCCAGGGTAAGGGCACTGAAGCTTTCTTT. The rearrangement joins TRBV6-5 to TRBJ1-1; TRBD1 is a possible D gene (5 bases). The CDR3 runs 15 residues. The germline gives CDR1 MNHEY, CDR2 SVGAGI. V lost 3 bases, J lost 4 bases, and 15 bases lay in between.

This clonotype was recorded many times. The chain joins TRBV4-3 to TRBJ2-1; D remains unclear. V was cut by 0 bases and J by 10 bases, with 10 bases left in between. The CDR3 runs 13 residues. From germline, CDR1 is LGHNA and CDR2 YSLEER. DNA for the CDR3: TGCGCCAGCAGCCAAGAACGAGTTACGGAGCAGTTCTTC. Its translation: CASSQERVTEQFF.

This clonotype was detected only a few times. The CDR3 reads CASSGATSGGLSYEQYF. The DNA for the CDR3 is TGCGCCAGCAGCGGCGCGACTAGCGGGGGCCTCTCCTACGAGCAGTACTTC. The chain links TRBV5-1 to TRBJ2-7; TRBD2 matches 12 bases. The germline CDR1 and CDR2 sequences are SGHRS and YFSETQ. V shed 4 bases and J 0 bases; nucleotides not matched to a gene: 8. The CDR3 length is 17 residues.

This clonotype was counted ten times or more. The chain is built from TRBV3-1 and TRBJ2-3, with 9 bases lining up with TRBD1. CDR3 length equals 16 residues. Germline CDR1 reads LGHDT; CDR2 reads YNNKEL (reference sequence). V lost 4 bases and J lost 5; bases outside the gene matches: 10. CDR3 residues: CASSPDGDREGDTQYF. CDR3 sequence (DNA): TGTGCCAGCAGCCCTGATGGGGACAGGGAGGGAGATACGCAGTATTTT.

This clonotype was seen at least ten times. The V gene is TRBV5-5, the J gene TRBJ1-1; D perhaps matches TRBD1 (6 bases). CDR1 SGHKS and CDR2 YYEKEE come from the germline V gene (reference sequence). Between the trimmed V and J ends, which lost 1 base and 1 base, there was a span of 20 bases. The CDR3 loop spans 18 amino acids. The CDR3, as DNA: TGTGCCAGCAGCTTGTTTGGCGGGACAAGCATCGGGAACACTGAAGCTTTCTTT. Translation: CASSLFGGTSIGNTEAFF.

This clonotype showed up many times. The chain recombines TRBV7-6 with TRBJ2-5; D is unclear. CDR1 SGHVS and CDR2 FNYEAQ come from the germline V gene. This CDR3 has 15 amino acids. Trimming took off 0 bases at V and 5 bases at J, with 13 bases between the two ends. The CDR3 DNA is TGTGCCAGCAGCTTAGCAAGAACCCCTCGGGAGACCCAGTACTTC. Its protein product is CASSLARTPRETQYF.

There are many counts of this clonotype. The chain links TRBV20-1 to TRBJ1-2; TRBD1 is a possible D gene (5 bases). There are 16 residues in the CDR3. CDR1 is DFQATT, CDR2 SNEGSKA, per germline (reference sequence). The germline V and J ends were trimmed by 2 bases and 0 bases, with 16 bases remaining between them. CDR3 loop: CSARPLQGLANYGYTF. CDR3 sequence (DNA): TGCAGTGCTAGACCTCTTCAGGGTTTGGCTAACTATGGCTACACCTTC.

This sequence joins TRBV29-1 and TRBJ1-1; perhaps TRBD1 as D (5 bases). The CDR3 loop spans 14 amino acids. The germline V gene encodes CDR1 SQVTM and CDR2 ANQGSEA. Trimming took 4 bases from V and 4 from J, leaving 16 bases between them. The DNA of the CDR3 is TGCAGCGTTGGGCGGGTTGGGGCGGGCACTGAAGCTTTCTTT. This gives the protein CSVGRVGAGTEAFF.

Only a few counts were recorded for this clonotype. The rearrangement uses TRBV15 and TRBJ2-1, with 8 bases aligning to TRBD1. Losses at the gene ends were 5 bases for V and 5 bases for J; bases not matched to a gene: 11. Per germline, CDR1 LNHNV and CDR2 YYDKDF (reference sequence). The CDR3 has 16 amino acids. The DNA of the CDR3 is TGTGCCACCAGCGTAGGACAGGGTCGGCTTAACAATGAGCAGTTCTTC. It encodes CATSVGQGRLNNEQFF.